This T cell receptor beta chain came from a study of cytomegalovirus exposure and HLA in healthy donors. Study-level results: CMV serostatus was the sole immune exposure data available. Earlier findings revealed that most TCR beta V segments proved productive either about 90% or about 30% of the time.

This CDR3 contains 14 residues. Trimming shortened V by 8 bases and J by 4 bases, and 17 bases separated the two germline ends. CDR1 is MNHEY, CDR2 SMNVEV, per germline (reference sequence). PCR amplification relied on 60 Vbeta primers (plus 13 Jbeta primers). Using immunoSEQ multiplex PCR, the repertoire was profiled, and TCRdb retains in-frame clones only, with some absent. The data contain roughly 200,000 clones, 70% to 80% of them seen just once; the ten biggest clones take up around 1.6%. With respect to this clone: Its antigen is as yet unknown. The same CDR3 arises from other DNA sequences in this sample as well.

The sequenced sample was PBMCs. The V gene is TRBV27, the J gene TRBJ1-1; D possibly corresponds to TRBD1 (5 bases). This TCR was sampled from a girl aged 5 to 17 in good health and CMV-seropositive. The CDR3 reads CASSPQGDGTEAFF. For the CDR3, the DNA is TGTGCCAGCTCACCCCAGGGTGATGGCACTGAAGCTTTCTTT.